Listed below are T cell receptor beta chains from one sample, sequenced in a study of T-cell reconstitution after alpha-beta-depleted transplantation in children. MiXCR, run by TCRdb on the PCR reads, gives a single entry per CDR3 protein. The top ten clones hold 2% to 3% of a sample with 200,000 to 300,000 distinct CDR3 sequences, about 12% of them seen once. This specimen was PBMCs from the stem cell graft donor, taken from the stem cell graft. The receptors come from a human donor who donated a stem cell graft to a child with acute lymphoblastic leukemia. Each CDR3 is given without its conserved first and last residue.

cdr3_aa | j_call | v_call
SVPKIQGETQY | TRBJ2-5 | TRBV29-1
AISVEGTGYEQY | TRBJ2-7 | TRBV10-3
ASRPGLDTEAF | TRBJ1-1 | TRBV7-9
ASSLAVGTSGSYEQF | TRBJ2-1 | TRBV5-1
ASSLVIASGRQETQY | TRBJ2-5 | TRBV7-9
ATSGRAGTDTQY | TRBJ2-3 | TRBV15
ASRGGTGGNEQY | TRBJ2-7 | TRBV7-6
ASSFGEITDTQY | TRBJ2-3 | TRBV5-1
AWGPEDSGNTIY | TRBJ1-3 | TRBV7-9
ASSFLGTSGLTYEQY | TRBJ2-7 | TRBV12-3/TRBV12-4
ASRTSPLNGELF | TRBJ2-2 | TRBV12-3/TRBV12-4
ASSLVGAPEKLF | TRBJ1-4 | TRBV7-2
ASSMNPWTSISYEQY | TRBJ2-7 | TRBV7-2